These T cell receptor beta chains were read from a single sample in a study of regulatory T cells in long-lasting Graves disease. TCRdb redid the calling of the multiplex PCR reads with MiXCR, one entry per CDR3 protein. The repertoire consists of under 500,000 distinct CDR3 sequences, with less than 25% occurring once and the leading ten covering less than 25%. The sample consisted of peripheral blood mononuclear cells (PBMCs), taken when the disease was refractory, from a patient treated with antithyroid drugs. Source of these receptors: a female donor with Graves disease. Each CDR3 is given with its conserved first and last residue. A D gene is named only where the DNA matches it firmly. A row's size may be missing; if present it is once, few, many or a size class.

J,V,size,D,CDR3,DNA
TRBJ1-1,TRBV30,few,.,CAWSEGGTEAFF,TGTGCCTGGAGCGAGGGGGGTACTGAAGCTTTCTTT
TRBJ2-2,TRBV5-1,.,.,CASSEGGDTGELFF,TGCGCCAGCAGCGAGGGAGGTGACACCGGGGAGCTGTTTTTT
TRBJ1-5,TRBV2,many,.,CASRDIDISNQPQHF,TGTGCCAGCAGAGATATTGACATTAGCAATCAGCCCCAGCATTTT
TRBJ1-2,TRBV28,many,.,CASSVNRARLDYGYTF,TGTGCCAGCAGTGTAAACAGGGCCCGTCTTGACTATGGCTACACCTTC
TRBJ2-6,TRBV27,few,.,CASSPLRTLASGANVLTF,TGTGCCAGCAGTCCCCTCAGGACATTAGCTTCTGGGGCCAACGTCCTGACTTTC
TRBJ1-6,TRBV7-6,few,TRBD1,CASSLEVDRGNSPLHF,TGTGCCAGCAGCTTAGAAGTAGACAGGGGCAATTCACCCCTCCACTTT
TRBJ2-7,TRBV6-9,.,.,CASSYVGTYEQYF,TGTGCCAGCAGTTACGTAGGAACCTACGAGCAGTACTTC
TRBJ2-7,TRBV6-1,.,TRBD1,CASSTGQGFAYEQYF,TGTGCCAGCAGTACCGGACAGGGGTTCGCCTACGAGCAGTACTTC
TRBJ2-2,TRBV30,.,.,CAWRRGSQSTGELFF,TGTGCCTGGCGCCGGGGTTCCCAGAGCACCGGGGAGCTGTTTTTT
TRBJ1-1,TRBV7-9,.,.,CASSLAITEAFF,TGTGCCAGCAGCTTAGCTATCACTGAAGCTTTCTTT
TRBJ2-7,TRBV3-1,many,.,CASSEGNFEQYF,TGTGCCAGCAGCGAGGGCAACTTCGAGCAGTACTTC
TRBJ2-2,TRBV24-1,few,.,CAAFDGHTGELFF,TGTGCCGCATTCGATGGGCACACCGGGGAGCTGTTTTTT
TRBJ1-2,TRBV7-2,few,.,CASSLSGRNYGYTF,TGTGCCAGCAGCTTATCAGGACGGAACTATGGCTACACCTTC
TRBJ2-7,TRBV6-1,once,.,CASMALGQQYF,TGTGCCAGCATGGCCCTGGGACAGCAGTACTTC
TRBJ2-1,TRBV2,.,TRBD1,CASLEGNRGEQFF,TGTGCCAGCCTTGAGGGAAACAGGGGTGAGCAGTTCTTC
TRBJ2-1,TRBV30,.,.,CAWRPVGVRHEQFF,TGTGCCTGGAGACCCGTAGGAGTTCGACATGAGCAGTTCTTC
TRBJ2-2,TRBV7-8,few,TRBD2,CASRWTSDTGELFF,TGTGCCAGCAGATGGACTAGCGACACCGGGGAGCTGTTTTTT
TRBJ2-5,TRBV7-2,.,.,CASSLDWAARNQETQYF,TGTGCCAGCAGCTTAGATTGGGCAGCTCGGAACCAAGAGACCCAGTACTTC
TRBJ2-5,TRBV6-9,.,.,CASSYSTGLPQYF,TGTGCCAGCAGTTACTCTACCGGACTTCCCCAGTACTTC
TRBJ2-5,TRBV3-1,few,TRBD1,CASSGRGREETQYF,TGTGCCAGCAGCGGCAGGGGGCGCGAGGAGACCCAGTACTTC
TRBJ2-2,TRBV27,.,TRBD2,CASSLWAPSGIESGELFF,TGTGCCAGCAGTTTATGGGCACCTAGCGGGATTGAGTCCGGGGAGCTGTTTTTT
TRBJ2-7,TRBV7-2,many,TRBD2,CASSHRAGTSTNYEQYF,TGTGCCAGCAGCCACCGCGCTGGGACTAGCACAAACTACGAGCAGTACTTC
TRBJ2-7,TRBV20-1,many,.,CSAREGTSSSYEQYF,TGCAGTGCTAGAGAGGGGACTTCAAGCTCCTACGAGCAGTACTTC
TRBJ1-5,TRBV25-1,few,.,CASSPSEGVHQPQHF,TGTGCCAGCTCCCCCTCCGAAGGGGTCCATCAGCCCCAGCATTTT
TRBJ2-7,TRBV3-1,few,TRBD2,CASSPRLAGRYEQYF,TGTGCCAGCAGCCCCCGACTAGCGGGTAGATACGAGCAGTACTTC
TRBJ2-5,TRBV3-1,many,.,CASSQTGQRETQYF,TGTGCCAGCAGCCAAACTGGGCAGCGGGAGACCCAGTACTTC
TRBJ1-2,TRBV7-2,.,TRBD1,CASSPTGAVGYGYTF,TGTGCCAGCAGCCCAACAGGGGCCGTGGGGTATGGCTACACCTTC
TRBJ1-2,TRBV11-2,many,.,CASSPGEHYGYTF,TGTGCCAGCAGCCCGGGGGAGCACTATGGCTACACCTTC
TRBJ2-4,TRBV20-1,.,.,CSASSYKDHRGTEENIQYF,TGCAGTGCTTCCTCGTACAAGGACCACCGGGGTACAGAGGAAAACATTCAGTACTTC
TRBJ2-7,TRBV6-1,.,.,CASRILAWGEQYF,TGTGCCAGCAGGATCCTAGCGTGGGGCGAGCAGTACTTC
TRBJ1-1,TRBV29-1,.,TRBD1,CSAAPGQGTEAFF,TGCAGCGCCGCCCCGGGACAGGGCACTGAAGCTTTCTTT
TRBJ1-1,TRBV11-2,.,.,CASSRGGGAPTEAFF,TGTGCCAGCAGCCGGGGGGGGGGGGCGCCCACTGAAGCTTTCTTT
TRBJ1-1,TRBV6-2/TRBV6-3,.,TRBD1,CASSYIRTGGASFTEAFF,TGTGCCAGCAGTTACATAAGGACAGGGGGCGCTTCTTTCACTGAAGCTTTCTTT
TRBJ1-1,TRBV6-1,.,.,CASSVPGRGTEAFF,TGTGCCAGCAGTGTCCCGGGGAGAGGGACTGAAGCTTTCTTT
TRBJ2-4,TRBV7-8,.,.,CASSLADENENF,TGTGCCAGCAGCTTAGCGGACGAAAACGAGAACTTC
TRBJ1-2,TRBV10-3,many,TRBD1,CAIWDSNYGYTF,TGTGCCATCTGGGACAGCAACTATGGCTACACCTTC
TRBJ2-7,TRBV7-9,many,.,CASSLAPYVEQYF,TGTGCCAGCAGCTTAGCGCCCTACGTCGAGCAGTACTTC
TRBJ2-2,TRBV7-9,few,.,CASSPSLIGELFF,TGTGCCAGCAGCCCTAGTTTAATCGGGGAGCTGTTTTTT
TRBJ1-1,TRBV5-4,few,TRBD1,CASSSSGTVNTEAFF,TGTGCCAGCAGCTCCTCCGGGACAGTGAACACTGAAGCTTTCTTT
TRBJ1-6,TRBV5-8,.,TRBD1,CASSWELTGGSPLHF,TGTGCCAGCAGCTGGGAGTTGACAGGGGGATCACCCCTCCACTTT